The TCR beta chain under discussion was sequenced for a study of blood T cell repertoires in COVID-19. The CDR3 is 12 residues long. The ends were cut back, 8 bases at V and 6 bases at J, with 11 bases in the middle. Germline V gene data show CDR1 as MDHEN and CDR2 as SYDVKM. This table comes from immunoSEQ multiplex PCR, and its TCRdb copy is limited to in-frame clones, with some not included. Of about 300,000 clones listed, around 82% are singletons. This receptor was obtained from a woman in her fifties or sixties who had recovered from COVID-19. The specimen was peripheral blood. This rearrangement joins TRBV28 to TRBJ2-1; the D is unclear. The CDR3 sequence is CASPSPSNEQFF. The CDR3 DNA follows: TGTGCCAGCCCAAGCCCCTCCAATGAGCAGTTCTTC. The full variable domain, in which reference TRBV28 and TRBJ2-1 provide the parts outside the CDR3, is DVKVTQSSRYLVKRTGEKVFLECVQDMDHENMFWYRQDPGLGLRLIYFSYDVKMKEKGDIPEGYSVSREKKERFSLILESASTNQTSMYLCASPSPSNEQFFGPGTRLTVL.